What follows are 7 T cell receptor beta chains derived from one specimen sequenced in a study of CD8 T cells in Susac syndrome. RNA amounts of about 0.5 to 1 ug underwent reverse transcription with random hexamers. TCRdb itself ran the immunoSEQ multiplex PCR reads through MiXCR, one entry per CDR3 protein. The table includes about 150,000 distinct CDR3 sequences, approximately 90% detected once. The material sequenced was CD4+ T cells from PBMCs. These receptors all stem from a human donor in good health.

This clonotype came up a few times. The gene calls are TRBV2 and TRBJ1-4; TRBD1 might be the D (6 bases). The V gene's germline CDR1 is SNHLY and CDR2 FYNNEI. CDR3 length: 14 amino acids. Trimming removed 3 bases from V and 2 bases from J, with 7 bases in between. CDR3 DNA: TGTGCCAGCAGTGAGGGGGCTACTAATGAAAAACTGTTTTTT. This sequence encodes CASSEGATNEKLFF.

The rearrangement uses TRBV5-1 and TRBJ2-7; 8 bases match TRBD2. V lost 0 bases and J lost 0; bases outside the gene matches: 5. Germline values: CDR1 SGHRS, CDR2 YFSETQ. This CDR3 has 16 amino acids. CDR3 sequence (DNA): TGCGCCAGCAGCTTGGAGCCTAGCGGGTCCTCCTACGAGCAGTACTTC. The encoded protein is CASSLEPSGSSYEQYF. The full variable domain, in which reference TRBV5-1 and TRBJ2-7 provide the parts outside the CDR3, is KAGVTQTPRYLIKTRGQQVTLSCSPISGHRSVSWYQQTPGQGLQFLFEYFSETQRNKGNFPGRFSGRQFSNSRSEMNVSTLELGDSALYLCASSLEPSGSSYEQYFGPGTRLTVT.

The chain employs TRBV6-6 and TRBJ2-1, with D perhaps TRBD2 (6 bases). The germline CDR1 and CDR2 sequences are MNHNY and SVGAGI (reference sequence). V was pared by 4 bases and J by 5 bases, with 9 bases between. The CDR3 is 13 amino acids. The CDR3 DNA reads TGTGCCAGCAGTTCGGGACTTCACAATGAGCAGTTCTTC. The encoded protein is CASSSGLHNEQFF.

This chain connects TRBV7-2 to TRBJ2-5; 7 bases are shared with TRBD2. Per the germline V gene, CDR1 is SGHTA and CDR2 is FQGNSA. J gave up 3 bases and V 5 bases, and 9 bases lay outside the gene matches. This CDR3 contains 15 residues. In nucleotides, the CDR3 is TGTGCCAGCAGCAATCCGGGACTACACAAAGAGACCCAGTACTTC. The encoded protein is CASSNPGLHKETQYF.

The chain uses TRBV11-2 and TRBJ2-2, with D hard to call. Germline CDR1 is SGHAT and CDR2 is FQNNGV. V lost 0 bases and J lost 0, with 5 bases in between. There are 15 residues in the CDR3. The CDR3 loop is CASSLDPPNTGELFF. In nucleotides, the CDR3 is TGTGCCAGCAGCTTAGACCCCCCGAACACCGGGGAGCTGTTTTTT. The full variable domain, completed using reference TRBV11-2 and TRBJ2-2, is EAGVAQSPRYKIIEKRQSVAFWCNPISGHATLYWYQQILGQGPKLLIQFQNNGVVDDSQLPKDRFSAERLKGVDSTLKIQPAKLEDSAVYLCASSLDPPNTGELFFGEGSRLTVL.

Note on this clonotype: Relative to the germline gene, one junction end is altered; a read error may explain this. The chain couples TRBV3-1 to TRBJ2-3; D is ambiguous. This CDR3 has 12 amino acids. Germline V gives CDR1 LGHDT, CDR2 YNNKEL (reference sequence). The CDR3 is CASSQDEENMNF. Here the CDR3 DNA reads TGTGCCAGCAGCCAAGATGAGGAGAATATGAATTTT.

In this sample, this clonotype turned up a few times. V and J are TRBV20-1 and TRBJ2-7; 8 nucleotides agree with TRBD1. V dropped 6 bases and J dropped 2; count of bases not matched to a gene: 6. In germline, CDR1 is DFQATT, CDR2 SNEGSKA (reference sequence). The CDR3 totals 13 residues. The CDR3 protein is CSAGGQGTYEQYF. The DNA of the CDR3 is TGCAGTGCCGGTGGACAGGGAACCTACGAGCAGTACTTC.